Listed below are T cell receptor beta chains from one sample, sequenced in a study of CD8+ T cells in alopecia areata. Produced via immunoSEQ multiplex PCR; TCRdb's table is partial and in-frame only. This sample has 150,000 to 200,000 clones, with about three fifths found just once. The sample consisted of CD4+ T cells sorted from blood, taken at week 4, from a patient treated with tofacitinib. These TCRs come from a human donor with alopecia areata. Both conserved end residues are part of each CDR3. A D gene is named only where the DNA matches it firmly. Clone size is shown for a subset of rows, as once, few, many or a class of expanded clone.

v_call	d_call	j_call	cdr3_length	clone_size	cdr3_aa	cdr3_nt
TRBV29-1	NA	TRBJ1-2	13	NA	CRPGEPRNYGYTF	TGCAGACCAGGGGAACCCAGGAACTATGGCTACACCTTC
TRBV11-2	NA	TRBJ1-1	14	NA	CASSRPSVNTEAFF	TGTGCCAGCAGCCGGCCGAGTGTGAACACTGAAGCTTTCTTT
TRBV7-9	NA	TRBJ1-6	16	few	CASSPGGDGLNSPLHF	TGTGCCAGCAGCCCGGGGGGGGACGGCTTGAATTCACCCCTCCACTTT
TRBV4-1	NA	TRBJ1-2	13	NA	CASSLEPVGGYTF	TGCGCCAGCAGCCTCGAGCCGGTTGGTGGCTACACCTTC
TRBV4-2	NA	TRBJ1-2	14	few	CASSQGGGTYGYTF	TGTGCCAGCAGCCAAGGTGGTGGGACCTATGGCTACACCTTC
TRBV18	NA	TRBJ1-5	13	NA	CASSPSENQPQHF	TGTGCCAGCTCACCCAGCGAGAATCAGCCCCAGCATTTT
TRBV30	NA	TRBJ1-1	13	NA	CAWSSQLNTEAFF	TGTGCCTGGAGTAGCCAGCTGAACACTGAAGCTTTCTTT
TRBV29-1	TRBD1	TRBJ1-1	14	NA	CSVEGGTGATEAFF	TGCAGCGTTGAAGGGGGGACAGGGGCCACTGAAGCTTTCTTT
TRBV6-5	TRBD2	TRBJ2-5	15	NA	CASSYSGLAGETQYF	TGTGCCAGCAGTTACTCGGGACTAGCGGGGGAGACCCAGTACTTC
TRBV4-3	NA	TRBJ1-5	15	NA	CASSQDALSNQPQHF	TGCGCCAGCAGCCAAGATGCGCTTAGCAATCAGCCCCAGCATTTT